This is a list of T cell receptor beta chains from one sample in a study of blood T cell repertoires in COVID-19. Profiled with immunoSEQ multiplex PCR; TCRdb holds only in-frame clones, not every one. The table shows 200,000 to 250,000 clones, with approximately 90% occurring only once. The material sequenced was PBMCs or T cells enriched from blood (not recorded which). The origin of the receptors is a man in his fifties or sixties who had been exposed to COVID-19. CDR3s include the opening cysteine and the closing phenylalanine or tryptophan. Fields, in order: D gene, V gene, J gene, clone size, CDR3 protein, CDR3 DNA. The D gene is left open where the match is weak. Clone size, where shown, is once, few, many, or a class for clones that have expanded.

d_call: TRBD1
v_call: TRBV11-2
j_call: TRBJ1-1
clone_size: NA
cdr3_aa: CASSFPRQGINTEAFF
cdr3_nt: TGTGCCAGCAGCTTCCCTCGACAGGGGATTAACACTGAAGCTTTCTTT

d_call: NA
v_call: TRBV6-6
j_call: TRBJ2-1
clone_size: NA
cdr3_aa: CASSYGAVTYNEQFF
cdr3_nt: TGTGCCAGCAGTTACGGGGCGGTAACATACAATGAGCAGTTCTTC

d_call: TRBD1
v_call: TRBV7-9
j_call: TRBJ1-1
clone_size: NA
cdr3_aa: CASSRGQGPTEAFF
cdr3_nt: TGTGCCAGCAGCCGTGGACAGGGGCCTACTGAAGCTTTCTTT

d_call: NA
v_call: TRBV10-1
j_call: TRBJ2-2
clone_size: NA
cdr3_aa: CASSGGLGDTGELFF
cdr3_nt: TGCGCCAGCAGCGGAGGACTGGGTGACACCGGGGAGCTGTTTTTT

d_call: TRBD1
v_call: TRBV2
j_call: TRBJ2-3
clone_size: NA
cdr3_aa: CASRGQGVDTQYF
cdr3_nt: TGTGCCAGCCGAGGACAGGGGGTAGATACGCAGTATTTT

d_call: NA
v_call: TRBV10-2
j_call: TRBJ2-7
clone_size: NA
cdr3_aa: CASIAETYEQYF
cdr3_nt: TGCGCCAGCATAGCAGAAACCTACGAGCAGTACTTC

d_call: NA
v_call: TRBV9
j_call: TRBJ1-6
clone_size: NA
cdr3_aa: CASSVKQEFSPLHF
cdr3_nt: TGTGCCAGCAGCGTAAAACAGGAATTCTCACCCCTCCACTTT

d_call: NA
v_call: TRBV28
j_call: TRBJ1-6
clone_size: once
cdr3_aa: CASSLGGSSYNSPLHF
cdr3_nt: TGTGCCAGCAGTTTAGGTGGCAGCTCCTATAATTCACCCCTCCACTTT

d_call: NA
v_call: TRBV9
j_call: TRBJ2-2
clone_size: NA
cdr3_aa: CASTTSGGTDTGELFF
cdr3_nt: TGTGCCAGCACGACCTCCGGGGGAACGGACACCGGGGAGCTGTTTTTT

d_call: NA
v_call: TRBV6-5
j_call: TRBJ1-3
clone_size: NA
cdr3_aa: CASSAFGNTIYF
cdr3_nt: TGTGCCAGCAGCGCGTTTGGAAACACCATATATTTT

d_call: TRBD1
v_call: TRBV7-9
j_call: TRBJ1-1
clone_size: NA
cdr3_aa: CASSPERTGHTEAFF
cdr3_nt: TGTGCCAGCAGCCCAGAAAGGACAGGTCACACTGAAGCTTTCTTT

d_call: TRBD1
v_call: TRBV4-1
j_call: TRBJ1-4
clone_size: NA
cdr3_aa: CASSQRWTTGVREKLFF
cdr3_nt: TGCGCCAGCAGCCAGCGTTGGACCACAGGGGTACGAGAAAAACTGTTTTTT

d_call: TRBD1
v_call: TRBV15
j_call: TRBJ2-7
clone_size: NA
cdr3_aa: CATSRSHSGTGSSYEQYF
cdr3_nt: TGTGCCACCAGCAGATCCCATTCCGGGACAGGGAGCTCCTACGAGCAGTACTTC

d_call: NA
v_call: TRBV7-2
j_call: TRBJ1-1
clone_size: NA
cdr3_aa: CASSLPQGFEAFF
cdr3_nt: TGTGCCAGCAGCCTCCCGCAGGGTTTTGAAGCTTTCTTT

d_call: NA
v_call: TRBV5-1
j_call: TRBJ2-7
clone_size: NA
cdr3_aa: CASSLGPGEQYF
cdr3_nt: TGCGCCAGCAGCTTGGGCCCGGGAGAGCAGTACTTC

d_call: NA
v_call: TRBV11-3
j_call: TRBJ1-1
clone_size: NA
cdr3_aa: CASSFSGPNTEAFF
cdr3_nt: TGTGCCAGCAGCTTCAGCGGGCCGAACACTGAAGCTTTCTTT

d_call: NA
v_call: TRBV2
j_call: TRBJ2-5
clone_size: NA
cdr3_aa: CASKFQETQYF
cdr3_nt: TGTGCCAGCAAGTTTCAGGAGACCCAGTACTTC

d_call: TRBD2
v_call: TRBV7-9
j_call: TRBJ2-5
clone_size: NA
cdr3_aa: CASSLTVQRGLEETQYF
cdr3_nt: TGTGCCAGCAGCTTAACCGTGCAGCGGGGATTAGAAGAGACCCAGTACTTC

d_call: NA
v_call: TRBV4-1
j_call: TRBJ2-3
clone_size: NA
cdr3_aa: CASSLAKTAFTDTQYF
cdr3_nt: TGCGCCAGCAGCCTCGCGAAAACAGCATTCACAGATACGCAGTATTTT

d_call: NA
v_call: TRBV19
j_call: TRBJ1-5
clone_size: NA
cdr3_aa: CASSIWTVAHQPQHF
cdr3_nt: TGTGCCAGTAGTATATGGACAGTGGCCCATCAGCCCCAGCATTTT

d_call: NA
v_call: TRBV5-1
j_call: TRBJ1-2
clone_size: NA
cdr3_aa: CASSLDDITYGYTF
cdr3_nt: TGCGCCAGCAGCTTGGACGACATCACCTATGGCTACACCTTC

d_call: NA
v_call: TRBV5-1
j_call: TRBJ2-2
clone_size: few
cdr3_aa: CASSFRNTGELFF
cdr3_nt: TGCGCCAGCAGCTTTAGGAACACCGGGGAGCTGTTTTTT

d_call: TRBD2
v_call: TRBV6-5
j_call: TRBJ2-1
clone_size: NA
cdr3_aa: CASRLAGGRIEQFF
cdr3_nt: TGTGCCAGCAGACTAGCGGGGGGGCGGATTGAGCAGTTCTTC

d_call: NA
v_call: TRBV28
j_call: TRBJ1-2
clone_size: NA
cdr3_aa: CASSLAVLGNGYTF
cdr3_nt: TGTGCCAGCAGTTTAGCGGTGCTAGGTAATGGCTACACCTTC

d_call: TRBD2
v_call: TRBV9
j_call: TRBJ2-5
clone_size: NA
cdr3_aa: CASSISGRAPETQYF
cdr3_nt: TGTGCCAGCAGCATCAGCGGGAGGGCCCCAGAGACCCAGTACTTC

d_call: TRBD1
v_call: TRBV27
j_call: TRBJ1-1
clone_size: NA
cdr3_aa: CASSSTTGGTEAFF
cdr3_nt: TGTGCCAGCAGTTCGACGACAGGGGGCACTGAAGCTTTCTTT

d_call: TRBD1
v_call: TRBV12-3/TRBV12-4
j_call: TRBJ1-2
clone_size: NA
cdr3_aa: CASSEGQGLGYTF
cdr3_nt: TGTGCCAGCAGTGAGGGACAGGGCTTAGGCTACACCTTC

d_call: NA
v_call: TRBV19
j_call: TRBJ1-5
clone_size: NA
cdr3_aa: CASSIAAGVSYQPQHF
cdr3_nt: TGTGCCAGTAGTATAGCAGCAGGGGTAAGCTATCAGCCCCAGCATTTT